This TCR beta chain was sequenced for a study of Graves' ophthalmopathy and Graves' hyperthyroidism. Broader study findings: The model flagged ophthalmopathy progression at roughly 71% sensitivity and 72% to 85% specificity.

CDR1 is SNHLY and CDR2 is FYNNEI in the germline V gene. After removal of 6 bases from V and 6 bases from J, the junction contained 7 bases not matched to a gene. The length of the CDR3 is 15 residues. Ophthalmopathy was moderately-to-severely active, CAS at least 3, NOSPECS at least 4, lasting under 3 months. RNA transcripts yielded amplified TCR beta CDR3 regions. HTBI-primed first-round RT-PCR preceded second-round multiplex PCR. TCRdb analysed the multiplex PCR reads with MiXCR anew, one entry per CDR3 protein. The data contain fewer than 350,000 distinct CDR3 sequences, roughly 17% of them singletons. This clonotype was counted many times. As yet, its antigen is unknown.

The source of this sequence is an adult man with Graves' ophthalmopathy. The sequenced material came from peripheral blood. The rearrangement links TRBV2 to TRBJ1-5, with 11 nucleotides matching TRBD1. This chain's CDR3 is CASRGTGGLLQPQHF. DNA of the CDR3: TGTGCCAGCAGAGGGACAGGGGGTTTGCTTCAGCCCCAGCATTTT.